These T cell receptor beta chains were read from a single sample in a study of metastatic and nonmetastatic thyroid tumors. From the PCR reads, TCRdb re-called clones with MiXCR. The data hold about 15,000 clones, with 30% to 35% observed a single time. Material for sequencing was tumor tissue. These receptors originate from a female donor with papillary thyroid cancer or a benign thyroid nodule (not recorded which). Some clones in this sample may be carry-over from other donors' samples. The CDR3 runs from the conserved cysteine through the conserved F or W. D genes are given only for firm matches. Rows may omit the clone size; those that give it use once, few, many or a size class.

v_gene: TRBV2
d_gene: .
j_gene: TRBJ2-7
abundance: few
CDR3aa: CASSELTYEQYF
CDR3nt: TGTGCCAGCAGTGAGTTGACCTACGAGCAGTACTTC

v_gene: TRBV18
d_gene: .
j_gene: TRBJ1-1
abundance: many
CDR3aa: CASSPRQDTEAFF
CDR3nt: TGTGCCAGCTCACCTCGGCAGGACACTGAAGCTTTCTTT

v_gene: TRBV27
d_gene: TRBD1
j_gene: TRBJ1-5
abundance: many
CDR3aa: CASSAGQGDNQPQHF
CDR3nt: TGTGCCAGCAGTGCGGGACAGGGTGACAATCAGCCCCAGCATTTT

v_gene: TRBV6-1
d_gene: TRBD1
j_gene: TRBJ1-6
abundance: .
CDR3aa: CASSPWTGGGTPLHF
CDR3nt: TGTGCCAGCAGTCCTTGGACAGGGGGCGGGACACCCCTCCACTTT

v_gene: TRBV11-1
d_gene: .
j_gene: TRBJ1-1
abundance: .
CDR3aa: CASSLEGRTDTEAFF
CDR3nt: TGTGCCAGCAGCTTAGAGGGTCGGACAGACACTGAAGCTTTCTTT

v_gene: TRBV4-1
d_gene: TRBD2
j_gene: TRBJ2-1
abundance: once
CDR3aa: CASSQEGPSSSGRGDEQFF
CDR3nt: TGCGCCAGCAGCCAAGAGGGGCCCTCGTCTAGCGGGAGAGGAGATGAGCAGTTCTTC

v_gene: TRBV9
d_gene: .
j_gene: TRBJ1-2
abundance: .
CDR3aa: CASSAPDGYTF
CDR3nt: TGTGCCAGCAGCGCTCCCGATGGCTACACCTTC

v_gene: TRBV7-8
d_gene: .
j_gene: TRBJ1-2
abundance: .
CDR3aa: CASSSGHPRDYYGYTF
CDR3nt: TGTGCCAGCAGCTCGGGACACCCGAGAGACTACTATGGCTACACCTTC

v_gene: TRBV6-1
d_gene: TRBD2
j_gene: TRBJ2-4
abundance: many
CDR3aa: CASSLTSGGLLAKNIQYF
CDR3nt: TGTGCCAGCAGTCTGACTAGCGGGGGGCTTCTAGCCAAAAACATTCAGTACTTC

v_gene: TRBV7-8
d_gene: .
j_gene: TRBJ1-1
abundance: .
CDR3aa: CASSLASQGGWTEAFF
CDR3nt: TGTGCCAGCAGCTTAGCGTCACAGGGTGGTTGGACTGAAGCTTTCTTT

v_gene: TRBV5-1
d_gene: TRBD2
j_gene: TRBJ2-7
abundance: few
CDR3aa: CASSEGLAGVEQYF
CDR3nt: TGCGCCAGCAGCGAAGGACTAGCGGGAGTAGAGCAGTACTTC

v_gene: TRBV5-1
d_gene: TRBD1
j_gene: TRBJ2-7
abundance: .
CDR3aa: CASSADRGFQYF
CDR3nt: TGCGCCAGCAGCGCGGACAGGGGATTTCAGTACTTC

v_gene: TRBV6-2/TRBV6-3
d_gene: .
j_gene: TRBJ2-6
abundance: few
CDR3aa: CASSYLGEVASNVLTF
CDR3nt: TGTGCCAGCAGTTACCTCGGGGAGGTGGCTTCCAACGTCCTGACTTTC

v_gene: TRBV10-3
d_gene: .
j_gene: TRBJ1-1
abundance: medium-sized
CDR3aa: CAIRGRALNTEAFF
CDR3nt: TGTGCCATCAGGGGGAGGGCTTTGAACACTGAAGCTTTCTTT

v_gene: TRBV20-1
d_gene: .
j_gene: TRBJ2-3
abundance: .
CDR3aa: CSARTPQDTQYF
CDR3nt: TGCAGTGCACGTACACCCCAGGATACGCAGTATTTT

v_gene: TRBV6-5
d_gene: TRBD2
j_gene: TRBJ2-3
abundance: medium-sized
CDR3aa: CASSSTSGGRGDTQYF
CDR3nt: TGTGCCAGCAGTTCTACTAGCGGGGGGCGGGGAGATACGCAGTATTTT